Following are 18 T cell receptor beta chains from one sample sequenced in a study of cytomegalovirus exposure and HLA in healthy donors (dated by TCRdb to between 2016 and 2019). Receptor libraries were prepared by the immunoSEQ multiplex PCR assay. For the multiplex PCR, a mixture combining 60 forward primers for TCR Vbeta segments and 13 reverse primers for TCR Jbeta segments was used. TCRdb took over this immuneACCESS table, retaining in-frame rearrangements with V and J assigned. Such tables are incomplete; in checked studies, under half of the missing clones stem from an unresolved V gene, and the remainder is unexplained. The sample table shows about 140,000 clones, and approximately 84% are seen once. Around 1.5% of the sample rests with the top ten. The sequenced material came from PBMCs. These receptors came from a man aged 25 to 45 in good health and CMV-seropositive.

This rearrangement joins TRBV28 to TRBJ1-6; D is perhaps TRBD1 (5 bases). CDR3 length: 14 residues. V was pared by 5 bases and J by 7 bases, with 12 bases between. In germline, CDR1 is MDHEN, CDR2 SYDVKM. The CDR3 sequence: CASSPPGRNSPLHF. The CDR3 nucleotides read TGTGCCAGCAGTCCCCCAGGGCGAAATTCACCCCTCCACTTT.

V gene TRBV7-9 combines with J gene TRBJ2-7; 8 positions match TRBD2. With V trimmed by 1 base and J by 2 bases, 10 bases remained unmatched. Germline V gives CDR1 SEHNR, CDR2 FQNEAQ (reference sequence). This CDR3 has 17 residues. The CDR3 reads CASSLVLTSGLPYEQYF. The CDR3 DNA reads as TGTGCCAGCAGCTTAGTTCTAACTAGCGGTCTTCCCTACGAGCAGTACTTC.

The CDR3 sequence: CASSPLRGWEQYF. The CDR3 DNA sequence: TGTGCCAGCAGTCCCTTACGAGGGTGGGAGCAGTACTTC. The chain employs TRBV7-9 and TRBJ2-7, with a tentative D call TRBD2 (5 bases). CDR1 is SEHNR, CDR2 FQNEAQ, per germline (reference sequence). CDR3 length equals 13 residues. V was clipped by 6 bases and J by 7 bases, with 16 bases between them.

The J gene is TRBJ1-2, the V gene TRBV5-4; TRBD1 matches at 11 bases. Per the germline V gene, CDR1 is SGHNT and CDR2 is YYREEE (reference sequence). This CDR3 has 14 residues. After removal of 6 bases from V and 6 bases from J, the junction contained 7 bases not matched to a gene. The CDR3 coding sequence is TGTGCCAGCAAAAGGACAGGGGGCTTGAATGGCTACACCTTC. As protein: CASKRTGGLNGYTF.

V is TRBV13 and J is TRBJ1-1; D call uncertain. With 4 bases removed from V and 5 bases from J, the gap between germline ends came to 5 bases. CDR1 is PRHDT and CDR2 is FYEKMQ in the germline V gene (reference sequence). This CDR3 contains 11 residues. The CDR3 loop is CASSSQTEAFF. DNA for the CDR3: TGTGCCAGCAGCTCCCAGACTGAAGCTTTCTTT.

The V gene is TRBV28, the J gene TRBJ1-4; TRBD1 might be the D (5 bases). V was clipped by 5 bases and J by 4 bases, with 17 bases between them. Germline CDR1 is MDHEN and CDR2 is SYDVKM. This CDR3 contains 16 residues. The CDR3 DNA is TGTGCCAGCAGTCCACCACTTACAGGAGTTAATGAAAAACTGTTTTTT. Its protein is CASSPPLTGVNEKLFF.

With respect to this clone: One junction end disagrees with the germline gene, perhaps due to a read error. This chain joins TRBV7-9 and TRBJ1-1; no firm D call. CDR3 size: 13 residues. The germline CDR1 and CDR2 sequences are SEHNR and FQNEAQ (reference sequence). CDR3 amino acids: CSSSSGGNTEAFF. The CDR3 DNA sequence: TGTTCCAGCAGCTCCGGAGGGAACACTGAAGCTTTCTTT.

This clone was seen more than once but under ten times. The chain links TRBV4-1 to TRBJ1-5, with 7 bases lining up with TRBD1. This CDR3 is 17 amino acids long. The germline gives CDR1 MGHRA, CDR2 YSYEKL. V was clipped by 0 bases and J by 0 bases; unmatched bases: 5. CDR3 in DNA: TGCGCCAGCAGCCAAGAGGGCCCAGGGGGTAGCAATCAGCCCCAGCATTTT. Translation gives CASSQEGPGGSNQPQHF.

V is TRBV5-6 and J is TRBJ2-3; D is possibly TRBD1 (6 bases). Trimming took 0 bases from V and 5 from J, leaving 10 bases between them. CDR1 SGHDT and CDR2 YYEEEE come from the germline V gene. The CDR3 contains 14 residues. The CDR3 loop reads CASSLGGGEDTQYF. The CDR3 DNA is TGTGCCAGCAGCTTGGGAGGGGGAGAAGATACGCAGTATTTT.

This chain links TRBV28 with TRBJ2-1, with 10 bases that match TRBD2. The CDR3 sequence is 14 residues long. V dropped 5 bases and J dropped 5; count of bases not matched to a gene: 3. Looked up from germline, CDR1 is MDHEN and CDR2 is SYDVKM. The CDR3 nucleotides are TGTGCCAGCAGTCGGACTAGCGGAGACAATGAGCAGTTCTTC. This translates into CASSRTSGDNEQFF.

V and J are TRBV9 and TRBJ2-5, with D uncertain. CDR3 length: 14 residues. Germline CDR1 SGDLS, CDR2 YYNGEE. Trimming pared 0 bases from V and 2 bases from J, leaving 8 bases between. The CDR3 DNA sequence: TGTGCCAGCAGCGTAGCTCCCTTTCAAGAGACCCAGTACTTC. It encodes CASSVAPFQETQYF.

This clone was observed a single time. V is TRBV28 and J is TRBJ2-3; 7 bases align to TRBD2. Losses at the gene ends were 6 bases for V and 3 bases for J; bases not matched to a gene: 6. The CDR3 is 14 amino acids. From germline, CDR1 is MDHEN and CDR2 SYDVKM. This CDR3 is CASRPRGRTDTQYF. Written as DNA, the CDR3 is TGTGCCAGCAGACCCCGCGGGAGAACAGATACGCAGTATTTT.

The genes are TRBV27 and TRBJ2-7; no definite D call. CDR1 is MNHEY and CDR2 is SMNVEV in the germline V gene (reference sequence). CDR3 length: 11 residues. V dropped 6 bases and J dropped 4 bases, with 7 bases sitting between them. The CDR3 bases are TGTGCCAGCAGGAGCGAGTACGAGCAGTACTTC. The encoded protein is CASRSEYEQYF.

The chain has TRBV11-3 and TRBJ2-5; TRBD2 agrees at 13 bases. Germline V gives CDR1 SGHNT, CDR2 YENEEA. With V trimmed by 5 bases and J by 4 bases, 7 bases remained unmatched. CDR3 length: 16 amino acids. The CDR3 nucleotides read TGTGCCAGCAGCATACGGACTAGCGGGAGCACAGAGACCCAGTACTTC. It translates to CASSIRTSGSTETQYF.

This clone was observed a single time. The chain is built from TRBV2 and TRBJ2-7, with D possibly TRBD2 on 5 matching bases. This CDR3 region has 12 residues. Trimming stripped 8 bases from V and 6 bases from J, with 14 bases between. Germline V gives CDR1 SNHLY, CDR2 FYNNEI. The CDR3 DNA follows: TGTGCCAGCTCATTAGAGGGCGCCGAGCAGTACTTC. Protein sequence: CASSLEGAEQYF.

V usage is TRBV7-6 and J usage is TRBJ2-1, with D possibly being TRBD2 (6 bases). This CDR3 is built from 15 residues. V was shortened by 1 base and J by 8 bases, with 15 bases between the two germline ends. Germline loops: CDR1 SGHVS, CDR2 FNYEAQ. CDR3 residues: CASSLGGTAGDEQFF. The CDR3 bases are TGTGCCAGCAGCTTAGGCGGGACCGCGGGTGATGAGCAGTTCTTC.

V usage is TRBV5-6 and J usage is TRBJ2-1; the D is unclear. The germline gives CDR1 SGHDT, CDR2 YYEEEE. Deletions cut 1 base from V and 5 bases from J, with 7 bases between. The CDR3 runs to 13 residues. The CDR3 coding sequence is TGTGCCAGCAGCTTGAGACTTAACAATGAGCAGTTCTTC. Translated: CASSLRLNNEQFF.

The genes are TRBV9 and TRBJ2-1, with 13 bases lining up with TRBD2. Per germline, CDR1 SGDLS and CDR2 YYNGEE. Unmatched junction bases numbered 6, after V lost 0 bases and J lost 9 bases. The CDR3 is 16 amino acids. The DNA for the CDR3 is TGTGCCAGCAGCGTAGTAGGACTAGCGGGAGAAGGTGAGCAGTTCTTC. Encoded protein: CASSVVGLAGEGEQFF.